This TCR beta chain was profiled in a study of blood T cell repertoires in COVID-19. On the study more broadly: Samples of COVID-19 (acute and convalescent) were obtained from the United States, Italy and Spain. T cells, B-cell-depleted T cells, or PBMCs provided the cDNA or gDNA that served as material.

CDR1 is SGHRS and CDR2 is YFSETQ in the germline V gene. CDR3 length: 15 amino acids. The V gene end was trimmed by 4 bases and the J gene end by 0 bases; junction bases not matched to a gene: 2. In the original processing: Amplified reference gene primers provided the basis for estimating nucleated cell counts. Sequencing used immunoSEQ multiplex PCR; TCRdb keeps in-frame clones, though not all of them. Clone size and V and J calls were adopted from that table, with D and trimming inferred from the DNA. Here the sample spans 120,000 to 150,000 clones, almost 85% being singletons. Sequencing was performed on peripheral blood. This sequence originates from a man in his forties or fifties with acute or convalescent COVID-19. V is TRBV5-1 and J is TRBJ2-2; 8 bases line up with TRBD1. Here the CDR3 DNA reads TGCGCCAGCAGCAAGGACAGGGCGAACACCGGGGAGCTGTTTTTT. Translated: CASSKDRANTGELFF.